This TCR beta chain stems from a study of cytomegalovirus exposure and HLA in healthy donors. The PCR made use of 60 Vbeta and 13 Jbeta primers. The table came from immunoSEQ multiplex PCR; TCRdb's copy has only in-frame clones and leaves some out. The profile shows more than 80,000 clones, about 81% of them singletons. CDR3 length: 16 amino acids. Germline CDR1 reads SGHVS; CDR2 reads FQNEAQ. Trimming cost V 5 bases and J 3 bases; bases outside gene matches: 4. Sequencing used PBMCs. This clonotype was sampled from a middle-aged woman in good health and CMV-seropositive. This sequence joins TRBV7-8 and TRBJ2-5; 15 bases are shared with TRBD2. CDR3 protein: CASSLRTSGREETQYF. DNA for the CDR3: TGTGCCAGCAGCCTCCGGACTAGCGGGAGGGAAGAGACCCAGTACTTC.